This entry concerns a single T cell receptor beta chain. Its antigen is unidentified. This entry is derived from a study of a mutant IDH1 vaccine in newly diagnosed glioma. Study as a whole: Vaccination began 4-6 weeks post radiotherapy alone, or with temozolomide cycles. Those enrolled had earlier been treated with radiotherapy, temozolomide, or both, mostly both.

Germline CDR1 is SGHRS and CDR2 is YFSETQ. The V segment lost 4 bases and the J segment 0 bases; nucleotides outside the gene matches: 3. CDR3 size: 14 residues. Time point of the sample: week 47, end of study. Topical imiquimod was applied with each vaccine dose, which held 300 ug of mutant IDH1 20-mer peptide. Using immunoSEQ multiplex PCR, the repertoire was profiled, and TCRdb retains in-frame clones only, with some absent. Here the sample spans tens of thousands of clones, just under 90% being singletons. The V call is TRBV5-1, the J call TRBJ1-1; 7 bases are a match to TRBD1. The sample was PBMCs, taken from a glioma patient whose treatment included an IDH1 peptide vaccine. This TCR was recovered from a woman in her 50s with glioma. CDR3 DNA: TGCGCCAGCAGCCCCGGACAGGTGAACACTGAAGCTTTCTTT. It specifies CASSPGQVNTEAFF. Based on the CDR3 plus reference TRBV5-1 and TRBJ1-1, the full variable domain is KAGVTQTPRYLIKTRGQQVTLSCSPISGHRSVSWYQQTPGQGLQFLFEYFSETQRNKGNFPGRFSGRQFSNSRSEMNVSTLELGDSALYLCASSPGQVNTEAFFGQGTRLTVV.